This TCR beta chain comes out of a study of cytomegalovirus exposure and HLA in healthy donors. PCR used 60 Vbeta primers and 13 Jbeta primers. Only in-frame clones appear in the TCRdb table, and some are missing; sequencing was by immunoSEQ multiplex PCR. The sample yields 95,000 to 150,000 clones, more than 75% seen once. The study's findings and limits: It was only CMV serostatus that was available as immune exposure information.

Turning to this clone: Antigen specificity is unknown.

The germline gives CDR1 SEHNR, CDR2 FQNEAQ (reference sequence). There are 14 residues in the CDR3. V was shortened by 7 bases and J by 7 bases, with 16 bases between the two germline ends. The sample was PBMCs. This receptor was obtained from a woman aged 55-69 years in good health and CMV-seropositive. The chain carries TRBV7-9 and TRBJ2-2, with D perhaps matching TRBD1 (5 bases). CDR3 protein: CASNGQGMDGELFF. The DNA for the CDR3 is TGTGCCAGCAACGGCCAGGGTATGGACGGGGAGCTGTTTTTT. The entire variable domain, with the rest obtained from reference TRBV7-9 and TRBJ2-2, is as follows: DTGVSQNPRHKITKRGQNVTFRCDPISEHNRLYWYRQTLGQGPEFLTYFQNEAQLEKSRLLSDRFSAERPKGSFSTLEIQRTEQGDSAMYLCASNGQGMDGELFFGEGSRLTVL.